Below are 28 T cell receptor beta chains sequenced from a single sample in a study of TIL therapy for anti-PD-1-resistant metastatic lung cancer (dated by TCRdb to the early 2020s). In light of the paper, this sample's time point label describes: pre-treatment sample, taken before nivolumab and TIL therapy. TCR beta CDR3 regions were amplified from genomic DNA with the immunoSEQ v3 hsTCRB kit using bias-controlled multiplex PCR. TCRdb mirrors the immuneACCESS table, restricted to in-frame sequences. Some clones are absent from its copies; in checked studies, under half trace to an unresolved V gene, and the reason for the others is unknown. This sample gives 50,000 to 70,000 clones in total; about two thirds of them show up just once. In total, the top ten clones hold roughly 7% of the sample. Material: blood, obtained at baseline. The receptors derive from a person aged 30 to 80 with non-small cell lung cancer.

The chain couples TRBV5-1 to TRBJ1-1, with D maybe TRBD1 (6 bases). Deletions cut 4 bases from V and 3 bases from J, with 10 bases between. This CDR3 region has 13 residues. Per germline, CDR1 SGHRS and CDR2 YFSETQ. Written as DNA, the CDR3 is TGCGCCAGCAGCCCAGGGGAGGACACTGAAGCTTTCTTT. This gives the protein CASSPGEDTEAFF.

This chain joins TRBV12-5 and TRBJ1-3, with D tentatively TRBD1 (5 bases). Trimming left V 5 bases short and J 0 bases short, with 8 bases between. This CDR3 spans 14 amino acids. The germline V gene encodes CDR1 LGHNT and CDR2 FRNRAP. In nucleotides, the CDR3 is TGTGCTAGTGGTCCCGGGGGCTCTGGAAACACCATATATTTT. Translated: CASGPGGSGNTIYF.

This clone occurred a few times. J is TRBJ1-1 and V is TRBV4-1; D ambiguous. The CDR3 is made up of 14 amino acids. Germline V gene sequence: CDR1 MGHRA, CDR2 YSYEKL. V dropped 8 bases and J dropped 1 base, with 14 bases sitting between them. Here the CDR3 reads CASADGRPNTEAFF. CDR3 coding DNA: TGCGCCAGCGCTGACGGACGTCCGAACACTGAAGCTTTCTTT.

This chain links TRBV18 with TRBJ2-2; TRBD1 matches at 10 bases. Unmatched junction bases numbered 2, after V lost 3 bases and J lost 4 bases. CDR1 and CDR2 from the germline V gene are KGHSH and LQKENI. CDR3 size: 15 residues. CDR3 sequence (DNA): TGTGCCAGCTCACCTCGGACAGGGGGCACCGGGGAGCTGTTTTTT. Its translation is CASSPRTGGTGELFF.

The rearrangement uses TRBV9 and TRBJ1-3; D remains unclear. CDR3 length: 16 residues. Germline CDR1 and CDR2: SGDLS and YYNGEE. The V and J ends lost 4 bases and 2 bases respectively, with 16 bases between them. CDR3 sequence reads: CASSSLPRTTGNTIYF. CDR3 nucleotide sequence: TGTGCCAGCAGCTCCTTACCCCGAACAACTGGAAACACCATATATTTT.

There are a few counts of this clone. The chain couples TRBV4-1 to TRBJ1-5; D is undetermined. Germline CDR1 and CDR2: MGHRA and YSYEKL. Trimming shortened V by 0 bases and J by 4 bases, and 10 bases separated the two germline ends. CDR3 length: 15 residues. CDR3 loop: CASSQDLEQNQPQHF. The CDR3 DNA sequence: TGCGCCAGCAGCCAAGATTTGGAACAGAATCAGCCCCAGCATTTT.

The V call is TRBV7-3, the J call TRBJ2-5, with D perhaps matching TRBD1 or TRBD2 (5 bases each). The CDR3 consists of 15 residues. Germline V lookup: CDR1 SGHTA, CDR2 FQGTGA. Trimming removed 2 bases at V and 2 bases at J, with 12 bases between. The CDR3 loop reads CASSLGSGLQETQYF. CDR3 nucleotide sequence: TGTGCCAGCAGCTTAGGTTCGGGGCTACAAGAGACCCAGTACTTC.

The CDR3 sequence is CASSLTQGADYNEQFF. CDR3 bases: TGTGCCAGCAGCTTAACACAGGGGGCTGATTACAATGAGCAGTTCTTC. This chain connects TRBV5-6 to TRBJ2-1, with 9 bases lining up with TRBD1. Germline V gene lookup returns CDR1 SGHDT and CDR2 YYEEEE. V shed 2 bases, J shed 4 bases, and the junction held 7 bases outside the gene matches. The CDR3 is made up of 16 amino acids.

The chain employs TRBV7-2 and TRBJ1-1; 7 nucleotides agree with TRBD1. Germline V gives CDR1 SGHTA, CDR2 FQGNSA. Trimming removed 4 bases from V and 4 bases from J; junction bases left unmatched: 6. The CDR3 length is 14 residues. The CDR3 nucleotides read TGTGCCAGCAGCTCCCAGGGGGTTGTCACTGAAGCTTTCTTT. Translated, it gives CASSSQGVVTEAFF.

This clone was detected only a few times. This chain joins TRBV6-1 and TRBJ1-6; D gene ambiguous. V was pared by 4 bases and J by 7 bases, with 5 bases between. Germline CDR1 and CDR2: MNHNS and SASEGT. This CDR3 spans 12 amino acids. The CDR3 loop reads CASSGWNSPLHF. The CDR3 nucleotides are TGTGCCAGCAGTGGATGGAATTCACCCCTCCACTTT.

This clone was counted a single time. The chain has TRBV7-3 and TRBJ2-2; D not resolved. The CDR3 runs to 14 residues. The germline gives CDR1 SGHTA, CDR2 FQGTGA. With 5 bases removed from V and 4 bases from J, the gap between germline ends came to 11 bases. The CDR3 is CASSGSFGTGELFF. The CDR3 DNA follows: TGTGCCAGCAGCGGGTCTTTCGGCACCGGGGAGCTGTTTTTT.

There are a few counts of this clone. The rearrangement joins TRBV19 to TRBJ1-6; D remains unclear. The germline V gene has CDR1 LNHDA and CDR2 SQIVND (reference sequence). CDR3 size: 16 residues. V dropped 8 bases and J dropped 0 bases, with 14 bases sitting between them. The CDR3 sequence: CASGGLGSSYNSPLHF. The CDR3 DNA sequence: TGTGCCAGTGGAGGGCTCGGCAGCTCCTATAATTCACCCCTCCACTTT.

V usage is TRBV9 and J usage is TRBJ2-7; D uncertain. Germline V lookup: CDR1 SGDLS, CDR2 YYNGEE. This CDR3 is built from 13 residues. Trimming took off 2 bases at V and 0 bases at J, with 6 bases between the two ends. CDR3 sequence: CASSVGPSYEQYF. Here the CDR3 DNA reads TGTGCCAGCAGCGTGGGTCCCTCCTACGAGCAGTACTTC.

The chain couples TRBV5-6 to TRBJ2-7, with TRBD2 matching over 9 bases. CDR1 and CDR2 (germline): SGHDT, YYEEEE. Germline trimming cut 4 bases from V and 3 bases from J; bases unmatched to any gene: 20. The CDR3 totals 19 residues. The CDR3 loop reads CASSRTTGRLAGLHYEQYF. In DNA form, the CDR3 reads TGTGCCAGCAGCCGAACTACAGGGCGGCTAGCGGGACTTCACTACGAGCAGTACTTC.

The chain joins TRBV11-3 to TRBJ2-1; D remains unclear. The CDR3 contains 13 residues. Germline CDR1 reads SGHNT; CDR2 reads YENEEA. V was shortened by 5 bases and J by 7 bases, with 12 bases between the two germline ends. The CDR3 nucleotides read TGTGCCAGCAGCCCGAACAGTCTTAATGAGCAGTTCTTC. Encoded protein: CASSPNSLNEQFF.

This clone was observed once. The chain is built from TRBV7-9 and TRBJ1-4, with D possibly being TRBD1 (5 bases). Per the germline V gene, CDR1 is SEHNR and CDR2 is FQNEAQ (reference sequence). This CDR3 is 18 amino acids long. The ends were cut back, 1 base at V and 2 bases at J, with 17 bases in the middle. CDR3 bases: TGTGCCAGCAGCTTAGGGTGGGGGAAGACGGACACTAATGAAAAACTGTTTTTT. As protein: CASSLGWGKTDTNEKLFF.

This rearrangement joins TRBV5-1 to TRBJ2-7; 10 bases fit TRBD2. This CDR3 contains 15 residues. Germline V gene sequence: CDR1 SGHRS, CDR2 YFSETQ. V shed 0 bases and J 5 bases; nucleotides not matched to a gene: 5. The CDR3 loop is CASSLALAGVNEQYF. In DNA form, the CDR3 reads TGCGCCAGCAGCTTGGCCCTAGCGGGAGTCAACGAGCAGTACTTC.

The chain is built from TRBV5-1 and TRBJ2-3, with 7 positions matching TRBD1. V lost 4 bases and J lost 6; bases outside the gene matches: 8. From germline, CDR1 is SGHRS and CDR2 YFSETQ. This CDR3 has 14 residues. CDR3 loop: CASSATGQFDTQYF. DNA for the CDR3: TGCGCCAGCAGCGCGACAGGGCAGTTCGATACGCAGTATTTT.

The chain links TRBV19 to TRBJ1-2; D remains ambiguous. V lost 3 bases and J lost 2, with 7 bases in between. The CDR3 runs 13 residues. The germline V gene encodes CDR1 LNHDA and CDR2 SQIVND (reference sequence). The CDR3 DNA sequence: TGTGCCAGTAGTATCCGGGAAAACTATGGCTACACCTTC. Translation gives CASSIRENYGYTF.

CDR3 residues: CASSSSGTGVRLFHNEQFF. DNA for the CDR3: TGTGCCAGCAGTTCGTCCGGGACAGGGGTTAGGTTATTCCACAATGAGCAGTTCTTC. The chain carries TRBV27 and TRBJ2-1; 10 bases match TRBD1. V dropped 4 bases and J dropped 5; count of bases not matched to a gene: 17. The germline V gene encodes CDR1 MNHEY and CDR2 SMNVEV (reference sequence). The CDR3 is made up of 19 amino acids.

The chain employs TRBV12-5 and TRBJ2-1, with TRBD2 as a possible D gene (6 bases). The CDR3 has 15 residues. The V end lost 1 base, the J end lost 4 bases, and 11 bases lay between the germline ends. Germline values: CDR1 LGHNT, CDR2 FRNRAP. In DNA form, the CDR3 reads TGTGCTAGTGGTTTGGCCGCGGGAATTTACAATGAGCAGTTCTTC. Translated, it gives CASGLAAGIYNEQFF.

CDR3 nucleotides: TGTGCCAGCAGTGCCAGGGGAGGGGAGACCCAGTACTTC. It is translated as CASSARGGETQYF. The chain carries TRBV2 and TRBJ2-5, with a weak D call TRBD2 (7 bases). The CDR3 runs 13 residues. Germline V gives CDR1 SNHLY, CDR2 FYNNEI. The V and J ends lost 4 bases and 5 bases respectively, with 11 bases between them.

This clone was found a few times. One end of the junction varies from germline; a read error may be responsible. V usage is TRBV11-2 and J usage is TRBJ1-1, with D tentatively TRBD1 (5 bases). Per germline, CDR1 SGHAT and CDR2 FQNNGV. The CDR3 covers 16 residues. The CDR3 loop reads CASSLEFGRVKTEAFF. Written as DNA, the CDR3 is TGTGCCAGCAGCTTAGAATTCGGCAGGGTGAAGACTGAAGCTTTCTTT.

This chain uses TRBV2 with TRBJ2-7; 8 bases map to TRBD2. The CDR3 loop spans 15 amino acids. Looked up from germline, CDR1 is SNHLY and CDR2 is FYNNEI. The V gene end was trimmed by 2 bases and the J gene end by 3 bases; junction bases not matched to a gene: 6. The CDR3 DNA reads TGTGCCAGCAGTGAATGGGGACTAGAAGTCTACGAGCAGTACTTC. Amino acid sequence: CASSEWGLEVYEQYF.

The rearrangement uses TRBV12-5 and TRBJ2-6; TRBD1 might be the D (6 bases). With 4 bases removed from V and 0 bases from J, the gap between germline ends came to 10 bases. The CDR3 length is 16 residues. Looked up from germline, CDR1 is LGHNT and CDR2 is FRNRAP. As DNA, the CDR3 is TGTGCTAGTGGTTGGGGGCACACCTCTGGGGCCAACGTCCTGACTTTC. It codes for CASGWGHTSGANVLTF.

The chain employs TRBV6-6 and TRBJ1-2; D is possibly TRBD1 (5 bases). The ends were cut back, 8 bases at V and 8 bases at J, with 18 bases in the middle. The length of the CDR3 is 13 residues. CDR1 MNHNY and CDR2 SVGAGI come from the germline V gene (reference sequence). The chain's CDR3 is CASCQEGRGGYTF. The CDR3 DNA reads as TGTGCCAGCTGCCAGGAGGGGCGCGGGGGCTACACCTTC.

CDR3 amino acids: CASTDHKGANYGYTF. The CDR3 DNA is TGTGCCAGCACCGACCATAAGGGGGCTAACTATGGCTACACCTTC. This chain uses TRBV6-5 with TRBJ1-2, with D tentatively TRBD1 (6 bases). Germline lookup yields CDR1 MNHEY and CDR2 SVGAGI. Trimming took 7 bases from V and 0 from J, leaving 15 bases between them. This CDR3 is built from 15 residues.

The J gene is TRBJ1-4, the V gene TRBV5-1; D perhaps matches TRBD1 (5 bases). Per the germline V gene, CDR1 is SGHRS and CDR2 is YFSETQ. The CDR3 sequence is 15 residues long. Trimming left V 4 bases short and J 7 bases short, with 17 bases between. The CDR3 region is CASSRFGGEVEKLFF. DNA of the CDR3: TGCGCCAGCAGCCGGTTTGGGGGGGAAGTTGAAAAACTGTTTTTT.